The 23 T cell receptor beta chains below all came from one sample that was sequenced in a study of T cell responses to AZD1222 COVID-19 vaccine. Assay: immunoSEQ multiplex PCR; the TCRdb copy retains only in-frame clones and omits some. The sample lists about 110,000 clones; over 75% were seen once. The sequencing here drew on peripheral blood, taken on day 0 of AZD1222 vaccination. Source of these receptors: an adult in good health.

The DNA of the CDR3 is TGTGCCAGCAGCGTAGATAGCTCCTACGAGCAGTACTTC. Translated: CASSVDSSYEQYF. This chain links TRBV9 with TRBJ2-7; D gene unclear. Germline CDR1 reads SGDLS; CDR2 reads YYNGEE. Trimming took off 0 bases at V and 0 bases at J, with 4 bases between the two ends. The CDR3 has 13 residues.

This chain links TRBV10-3 with TRBJ2-3, with 13 positions matching TRBD2. Germline V lookup: CDR1 ENHRY, CDR2 SYGVKD. After removal of 5 bases from V and 6 bases from J, the junction contained 5 bases not matched to a gene. CDR3 length: 15 amino acids. CDR3 sequence: CAISIGTSGADTQYF. CDR3 DNA sequence: TGTGCCATCAGTATAGGGACTAGCGGGGCGGATACGCAGTATTTT.

V gene TRBV5-1 combines with J gene TRBJ2-1; 7 bases are shared with TRBD1. After removal of 4 bases from V and 3 bases from J, the junction contained 4 bases not matched to a gene. Germline CDR1 SGHRS, CDR2 YFSETQ. The CDR3 totals 14 residues. The CDR3 loop is CASSHGDSYNEQFF. In DNA, the CDR3 is TGCGCCAGCAGCCACGGGGACAGCTACAATGAGCAGTTCTTC.

The chain links TRBV5-1 to TRBJ2-1; the D is unclear. The CDR3 is 15 residues long. V lost 4 bases, J lost 9 bases, and 20 bases lay in between. Germline V gives CDR1 SGHRS, CDR2 YFSETQ. The CDR3 coding sequence is TGCGCCAGCAGCCCATCAATTCCCCACAACGGTGAGCAGTTCTTC. This gives the protein CASSPSIPHNGEQFF.

This sequence joins TRBV2 and TRBJ2-7, with D unclear. Germline CDR1 is SNHLY and CDR2 is FYNNEI. This CDR3 region has 13 residues. With 6 bases removed from V and 3 bases from J, the gap between germline ends came to 12 bases. The chain's CDR3 is CASRPEDGYEQYF. Written as DNA, the CDR3 is TGTGCCAGCAGACCAGAGGACGGCTACGAGCAGTACTTC.

The gene calls are TRBV7-9 and TRBJ2-2, with TRBD2 identical over 8 bases. V lost 5 bases to trimming and J lost 0 bases; unmatched junction nucleotides: 8. The germline V gene encodes CDR1 SEHNR and CDR2 FQNEAQ (reference sequence). This CDR3 is built from 17 residues. CDR3 sequence reads: CASSHSRGVTNTGELFF. CDR3 DNA: TGTGCCAGCAGCCACTCGCGGGGGGTAACGAACACCGGGGAGCTGTTTTTT.

With respect to this clone: Other DNA variants within this sample encode the same CDR3. The chain is built from TRBV7-2 and TRBJ2-7; 8 bases map to TRBD2. Germline V gene sequence: CDR1 SGHTA, CDR2 FQGNSA. The V segment lost 3 bases and the J segment 1 base; nucleotides outside the gene matches: 2. The CDR3 totals 14 residues. The CDR3 spells CASSLAGGSYEQYF. CDR3 nucleotide sequence: TGTGCCAGCAGCTTGGCGGGGGGTTCCTACGAGCAGTACTTC.

The chain has TRBV2 and TRBJ1-5; TRBD1 agrees at 11 bases. Trimming cost V 8 bases and J 3 bases; bases outside gene matches: 9. Germline V gene lookup returns CDR1 SNHLY and CDR2 FYNNEI. This CDR3 region has 16 residues. This CDR3 is CASGHGGQGDNQPQHF. The CDR3 DNA sequence: TGTGCCAGCGGTCATGGGGGACAGGGGGACAATCAGCCCCAGCATTTT.

The V gene is TRBV7-9, the J gene TRBJ1-2; maybe TRBD1 (6 bases). With 7 bases removed from V and 5 bases from J, the gap between germline ends came to 20 bases. The CDR3 has 15 amino acids. Germline V CDR1 and CDR2: SEHNR, FQNEAQ (reference sequence). The CDR3 loop is CASTLDYGGPYGYTF. CDR3 bases: TGTGCCAGCACGCTTGATTACGGGGGCCCTTATGGCTACACCTTC.

The sample holds one count of this clone. V usage is TRBV10-3 and J usage is TRBJ1-4; possible D gene TRBD1, 5 bases. Trimming took 8 bases from V and 0 from J, leaving 19 bases between them. The CDR3 has 17 residues. Germline lookup yields CDR1 ENHRY and CDR2 SYGVKD. CDR3 in amino acids: CAIRNRWDRATNEKLFF. The CDR3, as DNA: TGTGCCATCCGCAATCGATGGGACCGCGCAACTAATGAAAAACTGTTTTTT.

The chain employs TRBV11-2 and TRBJ2-2, with 9 nucleotides matching TRBD2. This CDR3 comprises 17 residues. CDR1 and CDR2 (germline): SGHAT, FQNNGV. J gave up 0 bases and V 4 bases, and 6 bases lay outside the gene matches. The CDR3 loop reads CASSSPGGGANTGELFF. The DNA of the CDR3 is TGTGCCAGCAGCTCTCCTGGCGGGGGGGCGAACACCGGGGAGCTGTTTTTT.

This chain links TRBV6-5 with TRBJ1-1; D gene uncertain. With 6 bases removed from V and 3 bases from J, the gap between germline ends came to 14 bases. This CDR3 is 14 amino acids long. Germline CDR1 reads MNHEY; CDR2 reads SVGAGI. CDR3 coding DNA: TGTGCCAGCAGCCCGGGATTAAGCGACACTGAAGCTTTCTTT. Protein sequence: CASSPGLSDTEAFF.

The chain joins TRBV6-1 to TRBJ2-3, with unresolved D. CDR1 and CDR2 (germline): MNHNS, SASEGT. This CDR3 contains 14 residues. The V end lost 5 bases, the J end lost 8 bases, and 17 bases lay between the germline ends. The CDR3 sequence is CASSLGSAFGTQYF. In nucleotides, the CDR3 is TGTGCCAGCAGTTTAGGTTCGGCGTTTGGTACGCAGTATTTT.

The rearrangement joins TRBV3-1 (or the pseudogene TRBV3-2) to TRBJ1-1; D unclear. With 4 bases removed from V and 0 bases from J, the gap between germline ends came to 15 bases. CDR3 length: 16 amino acids. Looked up from germline, CDR1 is LGHDT and CDR2 is YNNKEL (reference sequence). CDR3 loop: CASSPGRNLLNTEAFF. The CDR3 region has the DNA TGTGCCAGCAGCCCCGGTCGGAACTTACTGAACACTGAAGCTTTCTTT.

This rearrangement joins TRBV3-1 (or the pseudogene TRBV3-2) to TRBJ2-3; a weak D match, TRBD2 (5 bases). The CDR3 sequence is 12 residues long. Per germline, CDR1 LGHDT and CDR2 YNNKEL (reference sequence). The V end was cut by 1 base, the J end by 9 bases, with 8 bases between. The CDR3 region is CASSQVASTQYF. CDR3 nucleotides: TGTGCCAGCAGCCAAGTGGCTAGCACGCAGTATTTT.

The CDR3: CASSQKGANGYTF. In nucleotides, the CDR3 is TGTGCCAGCAGCCAGAAGGGGGCAAATGGCTACACCTTC. This sequence joins TRBV7-2 and TRBJ1-2, with 7 bases that match TRBD1. J gave up 6 bases and V 5 bases, and 6 bases lay outside the gene matches. The germline gives CDR1 SGHTA, CDR2 FQGNSA. The CDR3 spans 13 residues.

The chain combines TRBV7-9 with TRBJ2-5; D unresolved. Germline assignment: CDR1 SEHNR and CDR2 FQNEAQ (reference sequence). The length of the CDR3 is 12 residues. The CDR3 nucleotides read TGTGCGGTCGGGCAGCTAAAAGAGACCCAGTACTTC. Amino acid sequence: CAVGQLKETQYF.

The chain uses TRBV3-1 (or the pseudogene TRBV3-2) and TRBJ2-2; TRBD2 matches at 8 bases. Looked up from germline, CDR1 is LGHDT and CDR2 is YNNKEL (reference sequence). Trimming removed 8 bases from V and 0 bases from J; junction bases left unmatched: 11. The CDR3 is made up of 17 amino acids. CDR3 amino acids: CASDRCGGRANTGELFF. In DNA, the CDR3 is TGTGCCAGCGATCGTTGCGGGGGGCGCGCGAACACCGGGGAGCTGTTTTTT.

The chain recombines TRBV15 with TRBJ2-3, with D possibly being TRBD2 (5 bases). The germline gives CDR1 LNHNV, CDR2 YYDKDF (reference sequence). The CDR3 extends over 15 amino acids. Trimming pared 0 bases from V and 1 base from J, leaving 8 bases between. The CDR3 nucleotides are TGTGCCACCAGCAGAGATTTGGGAGGCACAGATACGCAGTATTTT. Translating gives CATSRDLGGTDTQYF.

This clone occurred a few times. J is TRBJ1-5 and V is TRBV6-2 or TRBV6-3; D is possibly TRBD1 (6 bases). The germline gives CDR1 MNHEY, CDR2 SVGEGT. V was cut by 5 bases and J by 6 bases, with 14 bases left in between. This CDR3 spans 14 amino acids. CDR3: CASSPWGGGQPQHF. CDR3 nucleotides: TGTGCCAGCAGTCCCTGGGGAGGGGGTCAGCCCCAGCATTTT.

The CDR3 DNA reads TGCGCCAGCAGCCACGCGGGGTCCTACGAGCAGTACTTC. This codes for CASSHAGSYEQYF. The chain links TRBV4-1 to TRBJ2-7, with a tentative D call TRBD2 (6 bases). Trimming shortened V by 3 bases and J by 1 base, and 7 bases separated the two germline ends. Germline lookup yields CDR1 MGHRA and CDR2 YSYEKL. CDR3 length equals 13 residues.

The chain joins TRBV12-3 or TRBV12-4 to TRBJ1-2; D is uncertain. The CDR3 runs 11 residues. Trimming shortened V by 9 bases and J by 2 bases, and 7 bases separated the two germline ends. The CDR3 sequence: CASKLNYGYTF. The CDR3 DNA is TGTGCCAGTAAATTGAACTATGGCTACACCTTC.

The chain couples TRBV7-9 to TRBJ1-2, with D maybe TRBD1 (5 bases). Germline assignment: CDR1 SEHNR and CDR2 FQNEAQ (reference sequence). The CDR3 runs 17 residues. V was shortened by 0 bases and J by 0 bases, with 14 bases between the two germline ends. CDR3 in amino acids: CASSLATLDKANYGYTF. The DNA of the CDR3 is TGTGCCAGCAGCTTAGCGACCTTGGACAAGGCTAACTATGGCTACACCTTC.